The text below deals with one TCR beta chain. The J segment lost 0 bases and the V segment lost 2 bases, leaving 2 bases of the junction unmatched. This CDR3 comprises 15 residues. Germline V gene sequence: CDR1 KGHSH, CDR2 LQKENI. Here immunoSEQ multiplex PCR was the method, and the copy in TCRdb shows in-frame clones only, minus some. The table has 50,000 to 70,000 clones, about 90% seen once. This sample was included in a study of blood T cell repertoires in COVID-19. This receptor was taken from a man in his sixties with active or convalescent COVID-19. Sequencing was done on a sample of peripheral blood. The genes are TRBV18 and TRBJ2-5; 8 positions match TRBD1. The CDR3 DNA reads as TGTGCCAGCTCACCAGGGACAGGCGACCAAGAGACCCAGTACTTC. Protein product: CASSPGTGDQETQYF. The full variable domain, in which reference TRBV18 and TRBJ2-5 provide the parts outside the CDR3, is NAGVMQNPRHLVRRRGQEARLRCSPMKGHSHVYWYRQLPEEGLKFMVYLQKENIIDESGMPKERFSAEFPKEGPSILRIQQVVRGDSAAYFCASSPGTGDQETQYFGPGTRLLVL.